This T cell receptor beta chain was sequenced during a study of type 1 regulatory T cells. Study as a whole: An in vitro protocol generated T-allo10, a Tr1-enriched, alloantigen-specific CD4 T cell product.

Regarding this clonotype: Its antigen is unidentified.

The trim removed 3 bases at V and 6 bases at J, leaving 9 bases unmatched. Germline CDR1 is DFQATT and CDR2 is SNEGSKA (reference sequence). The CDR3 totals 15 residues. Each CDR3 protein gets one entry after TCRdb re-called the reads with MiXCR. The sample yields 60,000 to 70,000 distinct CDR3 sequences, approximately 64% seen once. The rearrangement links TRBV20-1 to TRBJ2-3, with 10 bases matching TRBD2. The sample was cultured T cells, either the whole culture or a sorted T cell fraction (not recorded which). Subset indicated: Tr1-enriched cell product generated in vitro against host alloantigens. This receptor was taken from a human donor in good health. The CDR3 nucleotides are TGCAGTGCTAGGGAAGCGGGAGGGCCCTCCGATACGCAGTATTTT. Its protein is CSAREAGGPSDTQYF.